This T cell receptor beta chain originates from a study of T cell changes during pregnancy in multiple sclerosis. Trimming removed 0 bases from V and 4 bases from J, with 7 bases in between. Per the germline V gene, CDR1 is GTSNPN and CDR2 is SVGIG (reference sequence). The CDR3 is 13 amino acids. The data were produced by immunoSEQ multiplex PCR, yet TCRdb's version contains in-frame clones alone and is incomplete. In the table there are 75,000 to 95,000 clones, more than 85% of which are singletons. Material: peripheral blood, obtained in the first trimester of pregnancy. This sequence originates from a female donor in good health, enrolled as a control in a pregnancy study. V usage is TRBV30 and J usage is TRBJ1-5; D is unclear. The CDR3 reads CAWSVRENQPQHF. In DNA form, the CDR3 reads TGTGCCTGGAGTGTACGGGAGAATCAGCCCCAGCATTTT.